This passage covers 10 T cell receptor beta chains from one sample sequenced in a study of blood T cell repertoires in COVID-19. Method: immunoSEQ multiplex PCR; TCRdb's copy keeps in-frame clones and lacks some. This table has 170,000 or so clones, approximately 84% appearing once. Sequenced: peripheral blood. The receptors originated from a young man with active or convalescent COVID-19.

The chain links TRBV30 to TRBJ2-7, with D unresolved. V was cut by 0 bases and J by 4 bases, with 4 bases left in between. Germline lookup yields CDR1 GTSNPN and CDR2 SVGIG (reference sequence). This CDR3 contains 11 residues. The CDR3 here is CAWSVLYEQYF. The CDR3 DNA is TGTGCCTGGAGTGTATTATACGAGCAGTACTTC.

Only one count was recorded for this clone. V gene TRBV6-5 combines with J gene TRBJ1-3, with D unresolved. V was pared by 3 bases and J by 2 bases, with 11 bases between. The CDR3 runs 15 residues. The germline V gene encodes CDR1 MNHEY and CDR2 SVGAGI. CDR3 DNA sequence: TGTGCCAGCAGTTATGATTGGAGAGCTGGAAACACCATATATTTT. Translating it yields CASSYDWRAGNTIYF.

This sequence joins TRBV10-1 and TRBJ2-7, with TRBD2 matching 7 bases. The CDR3 loop spans 14 amino acids. Per the germline V gene, CDR1 is WNHNN and CDR2 is SYGVQD (reference sequence). Trimming removed 0 bases from V and 6 bases from J; junction bases left unmatched: 5. The chain's CDR3 is CASSESGGVGEQYF. The DNA of the CDR3 is TGCGCCAGCAGTGAGTCGGGAGGGGTCGGCGAGCAGTACTTC.

The chain couples TRBV11-2 to TRBJ2-5, with D hard to call. V was clipped by 5 bases and J by 2 bases, with 12 bases between them. The CDR3 is 14 residues long. Germline assignment: CDR1 SGHAT and CDR2 FQNNGV. This chain's CDR3 is CASSPHSGQETQYF. DNA of the CDR3: TGTGCCAGCAGCCCGCACTCGGGTCAAGAGACCCAGTACTTC. Full variable domain (rest looked up from reference TRBV11-2 and TRBJ2-5): EAGVAQSPRYKIIEKRQSVAFWCNPISGHATLYWYQQILGQGPKLLIQFQNNGVVDDSQLPKDRFSAERLKGVDSTLKIQPAKLEDSAVYLCASSPHSGQETQYFGPGTRLLVL.

The DNA of the CDR3 is TGTGCCAGTAGTCCGCGGGGGCGCTTGTACCAAGAGACCCAGTACTTC. This gives the protein CASSPRGRLYQETQYF. The rearrangement joins TRBV19 to TRBJ2-5; D is possibly TRBD2 (7 bases). CDR1 and CDR2 from the germline V gene are LNHDA and SQIVND (reference sequence). The V end was cut by 5 bases, the J end by 0 bases, with 16 bases between. The CDR3 has 16 amino acids.

The chain links TRBV7-8 to TRBJ1-5, with 8 nucleotides matching TRBD1. From germline, CDR1 is SGHVS and CDR2 FQNEAQ. The CDR3 consists of 15 residues. J gave up 2 bases and V 5 bases, and 5 bases lay outside the gene matches. CDR3 loop: CASSLGQGRNQPQHF. The CDR3 region has the DNA TGTGCCAGCAGCCTCGGACAGGGCCGCAATCAGCCCCAGCATTTT.

V gene TRBV7-8 combines with J gene TRBJ2-1; tentative D call: TRBD2 (6 bases). The V end lost 1 base, the J end lost 9 bases, and 13 bases lay between the germline ends. CDR1 SGHVS and CDR2 FQNEAQ come from the germline V gene. The CDR3 contains 14 residues. The chain's CDR3 is CASSLGGDQGEQFF. In nucleotides, the CDR3 is TGTGCCAGCAGCTTAGGGGGGGATCAGGGTGAGCAGTTCTTC.

The chain links TRBV6-1 to TRBJ1-1; 7 bases are shared with TRBD1. Germline trimming cut 5 bases from V and 0 bases from J; bases unmatched to any gene: 9. CDR1 and CDR2 (germline): MNHNS, SASEGT. CDR3 length equals 16 residues. Written as DNA, the CDR3 is TGTGCCAGCAGTAAAGACAGGGATTGGATGAACACTGAAGCTTTCTTT. Protein: CASSKDRDWMNTEAFF.

The chain carries TRBV2 and TRBJ1-2, with D unresolved. The CDR3 length is 12 residues. V lost 6 bases, J lost 1 base, and 6 bases lay in between. Germline V gene lookup returns CDR1 SNHLY and CDR2 FYNNEI. CDR3 in DNA: TGTGCCAGCAGGAGGGTTAACTATGGCTACACCTTC. Protein sequence: CASRRVNYGYTF.

This chain uses TRBV7-9 with TRBJ2-3; D is unresolved. CDR3 length: 16 residues. CDR1 and CDR2 from the germline V gene are SEHNR and FQNEAQ (reference sequence). With 0 bases removed from V and 1 base from J, the gap between germline ends came to 11 bases. The CDR3 DNA reads TGTGCCAGCAGCTTAGCTGTCACCTACGGCACAGATACGCAGTATTTT. Its protein is CASSLAVTYGTDTQYF.